The rows below give T cell receptor beta chains drawn from one sample of a study of control samples from healthy donors and cancer patients. Only in-frame clones appear in the TCRdb table, and some are missing; sequencing was by immunoSEQ multiplex PCR. The sample shows approximately 53,000 clones, 80% to 95% of them seen only once. Sequences were obtained from PBMCs. The source is a man younger than 45 with colorectal cancer. Both conserved end residues are part of each CDR3. A D gene is named only where the DNA matches it firmly.

j_call	v_call	d_call	cdr3_aa
TRBJ1-2	TRBV2	-	CASKETEDGYTF
TRBJ2-3	TRBV7-6	TRBD2	CASSSSGLTDTQYF
TRBJ2-3	TRBV10-1	-	CASSEGAVWSTDTQYF
TRBJ2-2	TRBV7-2	-	CASSLGQIPGELFF
TRBJ2-7	TRBV10-3	-	CAISGSSTYEQYF
TRBJ1-1	TRBV19	-	CASSIEGTMNTEAFF
TRBJ1-1	TRBV6-5	-	CASSYSGRGITEAFF
TRBJ2-3	TRBV5-1	TRBD2	CASSLAGASTDTQYF
TRBJ2-7	TRBV5-4	-	CASSPSGGGSYEQYF
TRBJ1-1	TRBV5-1	TRBD1	CASSLFGTGGKGTEAFF
TRBJ1-1	TRBV24-1	-	CATSDARHGEAFF
TRBJ1-5	TRBV7-2	-	CASSLERNQPQHF
TRBJ1-4	TRBV29-1	-	CSAGHRDNEKLFF
TRBJ1-2	TRBV18	-	CASSPTGENWNYGYTF
TRBJ2-5	TRBV9	-	CASSVGVRDVQETQYF
TRBJ2-7	TRBV2	-	CASSEDMDRTYEQYF
TRBJ1-5	TRBV5-1	-	CASSLVGSGQPQHF
TRBJ2-3	TRBV3-1/TRBV3-2	TRBD2	CASSPLVFSGVSTDTQYF
TRBJ1-1	TRBV4-3	TRBD1	CASSQGWTGRTEAFF
TRBJ1-4	TRBV6-5	TRBD1	CASSWGTATNEKLFF
TRBJ2-1	TRBV7-6	-	CASSLAYSTRDEQFF
TRBJ1-1	TRBV2	-	CASSGQLMNTEAFF
TRBJ1-2	TRBV12-3/TRBV12-4	-	CASSLSGTGYTF
TRBJ1-1	TRBV6-2/TRBV6-3	-	CASSRKRHLGTEAFF
TRBJ2-3	TRBV11-3	-	CASSHGPSTDTQYF
TRBJ1-2	TRBV4-3	-	CASSQEFVPGMLNYGYTF
TRBJ1-5	TRBV24-1	-	CATSSGVGNQPQHF
TRBJ2-4	TRBV29-1	-	CSVELGGAGLAKNIQYF
TRBJ2-1	TRBV19	TRBD2	CASSISLAGVPYNEQFF
TRBJ1-5	TRBV7-2	-	CASSLGGINQPQHF
TRBJ2-2	TRBV27	TRBD2	CASSLQAGGLTGELFF
TRBJ2-6	TRBV7-8	-	CASSLPRGRTTAGANVLTF
TRBJ2-6	TRBV11-2	TRBD1	CASSLRDRVGSGANVLTF
TRBJ2-4	TRBV6-9	-	CASSYKGVGVWF
TRBJ1-2	TRBV19	-	CASRVGQTNYGYTF
TRBJ2-5	TRBV7-2	-	CASSFTMGETQYF
TRBJ2-3	TRBV5-4	-	CASSSTYTDTQYF
TRBJ2-2	TRBV27	TRBD2	CASSLSGGMVGELFF
TRBJ1-2	TRBV18	-	CASSLVRDGYTF
TRBJ1-4	TRBV7-9	TRBD1	CASSLLTGANEKLFF
TRBJ2-1	TRBV4-3	TRBD2	CASSQGRSGGHDEQFF
TRBJ1-1	TRBV18	-	CASSAIQGPVNTEAFF
TRBJ2-7	TRBV2	-	CASSAVAPSSYEQYF
TRBJ2-1	TRBV6-2/TRBV6-3	-	CASSRPGRVYNEQFF
TRBJ2-1	TRBV30	-	CAWIYGGGHVLNEQFF
TRBJ1-6	TRBV4-3	-	CASSQSTGFDSPLHF
TRBJ2-2	TRBV5-4	-	CASSLIRGPTGELFF
TRBJ2-7	TRBV6-2/TRBV6-3	-	CASSYDRGGVYEQYF
TRBJ1-2	TRBV30	-	CAWSTGVGYTF